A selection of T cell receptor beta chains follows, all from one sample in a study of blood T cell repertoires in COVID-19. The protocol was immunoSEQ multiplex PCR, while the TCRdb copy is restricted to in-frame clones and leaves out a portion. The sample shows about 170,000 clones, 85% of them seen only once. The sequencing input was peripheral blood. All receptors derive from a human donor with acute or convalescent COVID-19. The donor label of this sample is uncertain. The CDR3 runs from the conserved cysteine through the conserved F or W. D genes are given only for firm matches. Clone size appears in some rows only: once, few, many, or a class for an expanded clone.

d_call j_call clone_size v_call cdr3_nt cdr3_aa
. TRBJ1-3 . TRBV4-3 TGCGCCAGCAGCCACTCCGGGGGGGCTGGAAACACCATATATTTT CASSHSGGAGNTIYF
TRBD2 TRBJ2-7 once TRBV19 TGTGCCAGTAGTGTAACGACTAGCGGTTACTCCTACGAGCAGTACTTC CASSVTTSGYSYEQYF
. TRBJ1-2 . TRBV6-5 TGTGCCAGCAGTCTAACTAACTATGGCTACACCTTC CASSLTNYGYTF
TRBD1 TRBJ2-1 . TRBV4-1 TGCGCCAGCAGCCAAGACCCCAAGGGGGCCAGTGAGCAGTTCTTC CASSQDPKGASEQFF
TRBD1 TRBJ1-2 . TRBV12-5 TGTGCTAGTGGTTTCAGGGACAGTGAAGACTACACCTTC CASGFRDSEDYTF
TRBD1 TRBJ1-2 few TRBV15 TGTGCCACCAGCAGAGCCGCCCCCACAGGGGGCTTGGGCTACACCTTC CATSRAAPTGGLGYTF
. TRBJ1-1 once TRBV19 TGTGCCAGTAGTATAGAGCGCGGAGTGGGTACTGAAGCTTTCTTT CASSIERGVGTEAFF
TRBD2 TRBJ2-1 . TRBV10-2 TGCGCCAGGCCATTCGGACTAGCGGGGTGTACGCCATACAATGAGCAGTTCTTC CARPFGLAGCTPYNEQFF
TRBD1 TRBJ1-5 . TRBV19 TGTGCCAGTAGTTTGACAGGGGGCAATCAGCCCCAGCATTTT CASSLTGGNQPQHF
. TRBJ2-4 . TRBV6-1 TGTGCCAGCAGTGACTATGCAATTTTCTCTCAAGCCAAAAACATTCAGTACTTC CASSDYAIFSQAKNIQYF
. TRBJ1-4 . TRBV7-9 TGTGCCAGCAGCACCATTCCCCAAGGAGCAACTAATGAAAAACTGTTTTTT CASSTIPQGATNEKLFF
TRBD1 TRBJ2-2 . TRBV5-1 TGCGCCAGCAGCAAACAGGGGTCCGACACCGGGGAGCTGTTTTTT CASSKQGSDTGELFF
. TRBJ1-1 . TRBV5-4 TGTGCCAGCAGCCCGAGCGGGACGTCACCTGAAGCTTTCTTT CASSPSGTSPEAFF
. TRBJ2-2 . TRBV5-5 TGTGCCAGCAGCCCCGCGCGTTTGGCGAACACCGGGGAGCTGTTTTTT CASSPARLANTGELFF
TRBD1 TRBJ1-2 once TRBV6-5 TGTGCCAGCAGTTACGGGACAGGGGGGCATACCTATGGCTACACCTTC CASSYGTGGHTYGYTF
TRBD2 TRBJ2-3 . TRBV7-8 TGTGCCAGCAGCTTAGTCGGCGGGGGACTGGCAGATACGCAGTATTTT CASSLVGGGLADTQYF
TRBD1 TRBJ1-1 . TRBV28 TGTGCCAGCAGTTTACCGGGACAGGGGGCTCGAGGGGACACTGAAGCTTTCTTT CASSLPGQGARGDTEAFF
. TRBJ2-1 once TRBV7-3 TGTGCCAGCAGCTTTAGCGGAGCATACAATGAGCAGTTCTTC CASSFSGAYNEQFF
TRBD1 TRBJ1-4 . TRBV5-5 TGTGCCAGCAGCTTCGGGGACAGGGTAAATTCGGTGAATGTAAAACTGTTTTTT CASSFGDRVNSVNVKLFF
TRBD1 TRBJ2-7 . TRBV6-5 TGTGCCAGCACCCTCGGTAGGACAGGGGACCACGAGCAGTACTTC CASTLGRTGDHEQYF
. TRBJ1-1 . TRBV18 TGTGCCAGCTCACCACTCGTAGCGAGGGCTCGGAACACTGAAGCTTTCTTT CASSPLVARARNTEAFF
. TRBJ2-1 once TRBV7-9 TGTGCCAGCGCTGTGGGGGGGGCCACCTACAATGAGCAGTTCTTC CASAVGGATYNEQFF
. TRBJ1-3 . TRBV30 TGTGCCTGGAGTCCAGGGGTCACAGTGTCTGGAAACACCATATATTTT CAWSPGVTVSGNTIYF
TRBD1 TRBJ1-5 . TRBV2 TGTGCCAGCAGTAAGACAGGGGTCGGGTACAATCAGCCCCAGCATTTT CASSKTGVGYNQPQHF
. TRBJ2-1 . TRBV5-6 TGTGCCAGCAGCTTGGAACGTGGTTATGAGAACAATGAGCAGTTCTTC CASSLERGYENNEQFF
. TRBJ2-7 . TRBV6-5 TGTGCCAGCAGTCCCTCCGAAGACACCTACTACGAGCAGTACTTC CASSPSEDTYYEQYF
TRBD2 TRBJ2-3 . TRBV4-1 TGCGCCAGCAGCCAGTGGACTAGCGGGGGGGGTAGCACAGATACGCAGTATTTT CASSQWTSGGGSTDTQYF
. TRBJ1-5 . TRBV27 TGTGCCAGCAGCCTTAGGGGCTGGGGGGACAATCAGCCCCAGCATTTT CASSLRGWGDNQPQHF
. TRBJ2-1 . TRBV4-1 TGCGCCAGCAGCCAATTTTACCCTGGGGGCGGGGGTGAGCAGTTCTTC CASSQFYPGGGGEQFF
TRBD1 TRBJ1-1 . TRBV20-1 TGCAGCGCCGTGGGACAGGGGGTAGCTTTCTTT CSAVGQGVAFF
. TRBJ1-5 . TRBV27 TGTGCCAGCAGTTTACGGGATGGCCAGCCCCAGCATTTT CASSLRDGQPQHF
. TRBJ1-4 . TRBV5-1 TGCGCCAGCAGCCCAGGTGCAACTAATGAAAAACTGTTTTTT CASSPGATNEKLFF
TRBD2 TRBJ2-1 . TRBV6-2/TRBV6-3 TGTGCCAGCAGTTACTCACGGACTAGCGGGAGCTCCTACAATGAGCAGTTCTTC CASSYSRTSGSSYNEQFF
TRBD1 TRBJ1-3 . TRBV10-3 TGTGCCAGCGCCCGGACAGGGGCCTCTGGAAACACCATATATTTT CASARTGASGNTIYF
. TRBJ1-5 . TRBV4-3 TGCGCCAGCAGCCAAGATTTGGGCCGGTCGGGGCAGCCCCAGCATTTT CASSQDLGRSGQPQHF
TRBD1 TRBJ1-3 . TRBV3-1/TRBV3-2 TGTGCCAGCAGCCCCGAGCTCGGGACAGGGCGTTACACCATATATTTT CASSPELGTGRYTIYF
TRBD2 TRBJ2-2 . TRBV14 TGTGCCAGCAGTCGTCAGACTAGCGGGGCGACCGGGGAGCTGTTTTTT CASSRQTSGATGELFF
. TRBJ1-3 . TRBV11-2 TGTGCCAGCAGCCTTTCAACAGGGCTAAACACCATATATTTT CASSLSTGLNTIYF
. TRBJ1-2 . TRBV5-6 TGTGCCAGCAGCTTGGGTCGGGGATTGGGCTATGGCTACACCTTC CASSLGRGLGYGYTF
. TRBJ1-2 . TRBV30 TGTGCCTGGAGGGGACTAATCTATGGCTACACCTTC CAWRGLIYGYTF
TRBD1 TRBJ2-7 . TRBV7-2 TGTGCCAGCAGCCCCCAGGACAGGCCCCGAGGGTCCTACGAGCAGTACTTC CASSPQDRPRGSYEQYF
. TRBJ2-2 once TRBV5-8 TGTGCCAGCAGCGGGGGAGGAAGGGGGCTCGACACCGGGGAGCTGTTTTTT CASSGGGRGLDTGELFF
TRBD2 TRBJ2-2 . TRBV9 TGTGCCAGCAGCGCCGGACTAGCGGGGGAGGGCGGGGAGCTGTTTTTT CASSAGLAGEGGELFF
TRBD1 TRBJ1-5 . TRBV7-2 TGTGCCAGCAGCTCAAACAGGGGGAATCAGCCCCAGCATTTT CASSSNRGNQPQHF
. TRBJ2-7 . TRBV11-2 TGTGCCAGCAGCTTATATTCCGGCTACGAGCAGTACTTC CASSLYSGYEQYF
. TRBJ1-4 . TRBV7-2 TGTGCCAGCAGCCCATCACCGGGGTCAACTAATGAAAAACTGTTTTTT CASSPSPGSTNEKLFF
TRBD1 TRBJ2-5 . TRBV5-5 TGTGCCAGCAGTTACAGGGGACGCCAAGAGACCCAGTACTTC CASSYRGRQETQYF
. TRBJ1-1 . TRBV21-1 TGTGCCAGCAGTTCGAACGGGGGTACTGAAGCTTTCTTT CASSSNGGTEAFF
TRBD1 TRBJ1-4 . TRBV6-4 TGTGCCAGCAGTGCTGGGACAGGGGGAAGTGAAAAACTGTTTTTT CASSAGTGGSEKLFF
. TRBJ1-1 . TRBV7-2 TGTGCCAGCAGCTTACAGGGGTCAGGCACTGAAGCTTTCTTT CASSLQGSGTEAFF
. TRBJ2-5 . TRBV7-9 TGTGCCAGCAGCTTAGGGGGCTATATTGAGACCCAGTACTTC CASSLGGYIETQYF
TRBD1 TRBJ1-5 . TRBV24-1 TGTGCCACCAGTGGGGGAACACCGGGACAGGGACTAAATCAGCCCCAGCATTTT CATSGGTPGQGLNQPQHF
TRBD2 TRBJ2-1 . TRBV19 TGTGCCAGTAGTAGGGCTACTAGCGGGGCTCCGAATGAGCAGTTCTTC CASSRATSGAPNEQFF
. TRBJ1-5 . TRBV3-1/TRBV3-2 TGTGCCAGCAGCCACAACAGGGTTGGCAATCAGCCCCAGCATTTT CASSHNRVGNQPQHF
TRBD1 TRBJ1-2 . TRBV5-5 TGTGCCAGCAGCTTGGTAGTGGGGACAGGCTATAACTATGGCTACACCTTC CASSLVVGTGYNYGYTF
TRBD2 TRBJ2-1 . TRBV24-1 TGTGCCACCAGTGATTTACCTAGCGGGCCCTACAATGAGCAGTTCTTC CATSDLPSGPYNEQFF